The T cell receptor beta chain described here comes from a study of neurological immune-mediated disorders. Study information: Disease course was recorded as relapsing-remitting for about 31 and secondary progressive for about 8.5% of the roughly 35 multiple sclerosis patients.

This clonotype was counted ten times or more. Germline V gene sequence: CDR1 MNHEY, CDR2 SVGAGI. This CDR3 contains 14 residues. The ends were cut back, 6 bases at V and 4 bases at J, with 15 bases in the middle. 5'RACE with 10-nucleotide random UMIs generated the cDNA. TCRdb used MiXCR to reprocess the 5' RACE reads, holding one entry per CDR3 protein. The sample has about 82,000 distinct CDR3 sequences; around 2.6% are singletons. The rearrangement uses TRBV6-5 and TRBJ1-2, with D perhaps TRBD1 (6 bases). The TCR comes from a woman in her 30s with multiple sclerosis. What was sequenced was PBMCs. The CDR3 spells CASSHRRQVYGYTF. CDR3 nucleotides: TGTGCCAGCAGCCACAGGAGACAGGTCTATGGCTACACCTTC.